The 31 T cell receptor beta chains below all came from one sample that was sequenced in a study of blood T cell repertoires in COVID-19. Sequencing was performed with immunoSEQ multiplex PCR; in TCRdb, only in-frame clones are kept and a portion is missing. The sample contains a few hundred thousand clones, roughly 90% of which appear only once. The specimen was peripheral blood. These receptors were obtained from an older woman with acute or convalescent COVID-19.

The J gene is TRBJ1-6, the V gene TRBV15; the D gene is possibly TRBD1 (5 bases). CDR3 length equals 16 residues. Trimming pared 2 bases from V and 5 bases from J, leaving 13 bases between. CDR1 and CDR2 from the germline V gene are LNHNV and YYDKDF (reference sequence). The CDR3 nucleotides are TGTGCCACCAGCAGAAGGCCAGGGCTAAATAATTCACCCCTCCACTTT. It translates to CATSRRPGLNNSPLHF.

The V call is TRBV6-2 or TRBV6-3, the J call TRBJ2-1; 10 nucleotides align to TRBD2. Per germline, CDR1 MNHEY and CDR2 SVGEGT. The CDR3 spans 14 residues. V lost 2 bases and J lost 5; bases outside the gene matches: 0. This CDR3 reads CASSYLAGDNEQFF. DNA for the CDR3: TGTGCCAGCAGTTACCTAGCGGGAGACAATGAGCAGTTCTTC.

The chain is built from TRBV28 and TRBJ2-7, with 11 positions matching TRBD2. CDR1 is MDHEN, CDR2 SYDVKM, per germline. The CDR3 length is 15 residues. Germline trimming cut 5 bases from V and 3 bases from J; bases unmatched to any gene: 6. CDR3 protein: CASSPHLAGGYEQYF. The CDR3 region has the DNA TGTGCCAGCAGTCCACACCTAGCGGGGGGCTACGAGCAGTACTTC. Full variable domain (outside the CDR3, taken from reference TRBV28 and TRBJ2-7): DVKVTQSSRYLVKRTGEKVFLECVQDMDHENMFWYRQDPGLGLRLIYFSYDVKMKEKGDIPEGYSVSREKKERFSLILESASTNQTSMYLCASSPHLAGGYEQYFGPGTRLTVT.

DNA of the CDR3: TGTGCCAGCAGCTTGAGCGGGGGGGCCGGGGAAGAGACCCAGTACTTC. Amino acid sequence: CASSLSGGAGEETQYF. The chain uses TRBV11-3 and TRBJ2-5, with TRBD2 matching over 10 bases. Per germline, CDR1 SGHNT and CDR2 YENEEA. V was clipped by 3 bases and J by 3 bases; unmatched bases: 7. The CDR3 totals 16 residues. The variable domain in full, completed from reference TRBV11-3 and TRBJ2-5, reads EAGVVQSPRYKIIEKKQPVAFWCNPISGHNTLYWYLQNLGQGPELLIRYENEEAVDDSQLPKDRFSAERLKGVDSTLKIQPAELGDSAVYLCASSLSGGAGEETQYFGPGTRLLVL.

The chain employs TRBV7-6 and TRBJ1-2; the match to TRBD1 covers 11 bases. Germline CDR1 SGHVS, CDR2 FNYEAQ. Germline trimming cut 5 bases from V and 4 bases from J; bases unmatched to any gene: 6. This CDR3 is built from 15 residues. CDR3 loop: CASSVGDRGFYGYTF. The DNA of the CDR3 is TGTGCCAGCAGCGTAGGGGACAGGGGGTTCTATGGCTACACCTTC.

This rearrangement joins TRBV6-2 or TRBV6-3 to TRBJ2-5; TRBD2 matches at 8 bases. V lost 2 bases to trimming and J lost 2 bases; unmatched junction nucleotides: 7. The germline CDR1 and CDR2 sequences are MNHEY and SVGEGT. There are 16 residues in the CDR3. The CDR3 DNA follows: TGTGCCAGCAGTTACGGGGCGGGGGGTTTACAAGAGACCCAGTACTTC. Translated: CASSYGAGGLQETQYF.

The chain employs TRBV7-2 and TRBJ1-5, with D hard to call. Trimming stripped 1 base from V and 0 bases from J, with 4 bases between. The CDR3 covers 14 residues. From germline, CDR1 is SGHTA and CDR2 FQGNSA. The CDR3, as DNA: TGTGCCAGCAGCTTAGATAATAGCAATCAGCCCCAGCATTTT. It translates to CASSLDNSNQPQHF.

The chain combines TRBV24-1 with TRBJ1-1; unclear D gene. In germline, CDR1 is KGHDR, CDR2 SFDVKD. The V gene lost 7 bases and the J gene lost 7 bases, with 12 bases spanning the gap. The CDR3 extends over 12 amino acids. The DNA for the CDR3 is TGTGCCACCAGCCAAAGCGGGCGTGAAGCTTTCTTT. Protein product: CATSQSGREAFF.

The V gene is TRBV19, the J gene TRBJ1-1; D is unclear. Germline loops: CDR1 LNHDA, CDR2 SQIVND (reference sequence). The V gene lost 2 bases and the J gene lost 5 bases, with 12 bases spanning the gap. The CDR3 runs 14 residues. The chain's CDR3 is CASSISGARTEAFF. CDR3 DNA sequence: TGTGCCAGTAGTATATCCGGAGCTCGAACTGAAGCTTTCTTT.

The chain uses TRBV15 and TRBJ2-3; 8 bases match TRBD1. The V gene end was trimmed by 3 bases and the J gene end by 3 bases; junction bases not matched to a gene: 5. Germline CDR1 reads LNHNV; CDR2 reads YYDKDF (reference sequence). There are 15 residues in the CDR3. The CDR3 spells CATSRVDRGTDTQYF. The DNA for the CDR3 is TGTGCCACCAGCAGGGTCGACAGGGGAACAGATACGCAGTATTTT.

This clone came up once. The V call is TRBV25-1, the J call TRBJ1-1; TRBD1 matches 9 bases. The CDR3 length is 13 residues. Germline values: CDR1 MGHDK, CDR2 SYGVNS. V shed 8 bases and J 0 bases; nucleotides not matched to a gene: 1. CDR3 nucleotide sequence: TGTGCCAGCGGACAGGGGATGAACACTGAAGCTTTCTTT. Amino acid sequence: CASGQGMNTEAFF. Combining the CDR3 with reference TRBV25-1 and TRBJ1-1 gives the whole variable domain EADIYQTPRYLVIGTGKKITLECSQTMGHDKMYWYQQDPGMELHLIHYSYGVNSTEKGDLSSESTVSRIRTEHFPLTLESARPSHTSQYLCASGQGMNTEAFFGQGTRLTVV.

The chain carries TRBV7-6 and TRBJ1-6; D unresolved. The V gene's germline CDR1 is SGHVS and CDR2 FNYEAQ. The CDR3 has 15 amino acids. The V end lost 1 base, the J end lost 4 bases, and 8 bases lay between the germline ends. In DNA form, the CDR3 reads TGTGCCAGCAGCTTAGACGCGGGGTATAATTCACCCCTCCACTTT. Translation gives CASSLDAGYNSPLHF.

This chain uses TRBV6-1 with TRBJ2-1, with D unresolved. This CDR3 has 13 amino acids. V lost 1 base to trimming and J lost 3 bases, with 4 bases between them. The germline gives CDR1 MNHNS, CDR2 SASEGT. The CDR3 DNA sequence: TGTGCCAGCAGTGAAGGCAGCTACAATGAGCAGTTCTTC. Its translation is CASSEGSYNEQFF.

This clone was recorded a few times. V is TRBV11-2 and J is TRBJ1-3, with D hard to call. Per the germline V gene, CDR1 is SGHAT and CDR2 is FQNNGV. Trimming cost V 3 bases and J 7 bases, with 7 bases left between them. The CDR3 covers 12 residues. This chain's CDR3 is CASSLAPNTIYF. CDR3 DNA sequence: TGTGCCAGCAGCTTGGCCCCCAACACCATATATTTT. The full variable domain, in which reference TRBV11-2 and TRBJ1-3 provide the parts outside the CDR3, is EAGVAQSPRYKIIEKRQSVAFWCNPISGHATLYWYQQILGQGPKLLIQFQNNGVVDDSQLPKDRFSAERLKGVDSTLKIQPAKLEDSAVYLCASSLAPNTIYFGEGSWLTVV.

The chain has TRBV7-2 and TRBJ1-1, with a tentative D call TRBD1 (5 bases). V lost 5 bases to trimming and J lost 4 bases, with 14 bases between them. Germline V lookup: CDR1 SGHTA, CDR2 FQGNSA. The CDR3 sequence is 14 residues long. CDR3 residues: CASSPGGMGTEAFF. In nucleotides, the CDR3 is TGTGCCAGCAGCCCTGGGGGGATGGGCACTGAAGCTTTCTTT.

Here the CDR3 reads CASSRLGGLGETQYF. CDR3 sequence (DNA): TGTGCCAGCAGTCGACTAGGAGGGCTGGGTGAGACCCAGTACTTC. V and J are TRBV27 and TRBJ2-5; possibly TRBD2 for D (6 bases). Trimming pared 5 bases from V and 5 bases from J, leaving 18 bases between. The CDR3 length is 15 residues. Per the germline V gene, CDR1 is MNHEY and CDR2 is SMNVEV (reference sequence).

The chain combines TRBV7-2 with TRBJ1-2; 7 bases are a match to TRBD1. Trimming cost V 2 bases and J 0 bases; bases outside gene matches: 9. The germline gives CDR1 SGHTA, CDR2 FQGNSA. The CDR3 is made up of 17 amino acids. The CDR3 sequence is CASSLTAGGISNYGYTF. DNA for the CDR3: TGTGCCAGCAGCTTAACGGCAGGGGGTATATCTAACTATGGCTACACCTTC.

The rearrangement uses TRBV6-2 or TRBV6-3 and TRBJ2-7; weak D call: TRBD2 (6 bases). Trimming removed 4 bases at V and 5 bases at J, with 15 bases between. Germline CDR1 is MNHEY and CDR2 is SVGEGT. The CDR3 covers 14 residues. Here the CDR3 reads CASSSGSGVDEQYF. CDR3 in DNA: TGTGCCAGCAGTTCCGGGTCGGGGGTTGACGAGCAGTACTTC.

The V gene is TRBV3-1 (or the pseudogene TRBV3-2), the J gene TRBJ2-1; 10 bases line up with TRBD2. Germline V lookup: CDR1 LGHDT, CDR2 YNNKEL (reference sequence). The CDR3 covers 15 residues. V gave up 8 bases and J gave up 3 bases; unmatched junction bases: 7. Here the CDR3 reads CASSQRGGLYNEQFF. In nucleotides, the CDR3 is TGTGCCAGCTCTCAGCGGGGGGGCCTCTACAATGAGCAGTTCTTC.

This chain uses TRBV9 with TRBJ2-1, with TRBD2 matching over 14 bases. Trimming at V came to 2 bases and at J to 4 bases, leaving 2 bases not matched to a gene. This CDR3 contains 16 residues. Germline values: CDR1 SGDLS, CDR2 YYNGEE. CDR3 sequence reads: CASSVRTSGGYNEQFF. The CDR3 DNA reads as TGTGCCAGCAGCGTCCGGACTAGCGGGGGGTACAATGAGCAGTTCTTC.

The chain is built from TRBV28 and TRBJ1-1; possibly TRBD1 for D (5 bases). This CDR3 has 16 residues. Trimming removed 8 bases at V and 0 bases at J, with 19 bases between. Germline loops: CDR1 MDHEN, CDR2 SYDVKM. CDR3 sequence reads: CASGARAWFMNTEAFF. For the CDR3, the DNA is TGTGCCAGCGGGGCCAGGGCTTGGTTCATGAACACTGAAGCTTTCTTT.

The chain combines TRBV13 with TRBJ2-1, with 10 bases identical to TRBD2. Looked up from germline, CDR1 is PRHDT and CDR2 is FYEKMQ (reference sequence). The CDR3 sequence is 16 residues long. Losses at the gene ends were 5 bases for V and 9 bases for J; bases not matched to a gene: 13. The CDR3 sequence: CASSPLAGGGLGEQFF. CDR3 nucleotide sequence: TGTGCCAGCAGCCCTTTAGCGGGGGGCGGCCTAGGTGAGCAGTTCTTC.

The J gene is TRBJ2-1, the V gene TRBV14, with TRBD1 matching over 12 bases. This CDR3 has 20 residues. Losses at the gene ends were 2 bases for V and 0 bases for J; bases not matched to a gene: 11. CDR1 and CDR2 from the germline V gene are SGHDN and FVKESK. CDR3 bases: TGTGCCAGCAGCCAACCGGGACAGGGGGCTCTTAGAGGCTCCTACAATGAGCAGTTCTTC. It codes for CASSQPGQGALRGSYNEQFF.

This sequence joins TRBV11-1 and TRBJ2-5, with 9 positions matching TRBD1. The CDR3 spans 14 residues. Germline lookup yields CDR1 SGHAT and CDR2 FQDESV (reference sequence). The junction had 6 bases not matched to a gene; V was cut back by 5 bases and J by 5 bases. CDR3 in DNA: TGTGCCAGCAGCAAGGACAGGGGTGGCGAGACCCAGTACTTC. Its translation is CASSKDRGGETQYF.

The chain links TRBV28 to TRBJ1-5; TRBD1 matches 9 bases. The germline CDR1 and CDR2 sequences are MDHEN and SYDVKM. The junction had 5 bases not matched to a gene; V was cut back by 8 bases and J by 6 bases. This CDR3 has 13 residues. CDR3 coding DNA: TGTGCCAGCCAAGGGACAGGGATTCAGCCCCAGCATTTT. Amino acid sequence: CASQGTGIQPQHF.

The chain is built from TRBV11-2 and TRBJ1-1; no clear D gene. This CDR3 has 14 residues. Trimming cost V 0 bases and J 5 bases, with 10 bases left between them. Germline V gene data show CDR1 as SGHAT and CDR2 as FQNNGV. CDR3 DNA: TGTGCCAGCAGCTTAGATCAGGTGCTGACTGAAGCTTTCTTT. Amino acids: CASSLDQVLTEAFF.

The rearrangement uses TRBV28 and TRBJ1-4; D is undetermined. This CDR3 is built from 15 residues. Per the germline V gene, CDR1 is MDHEN and CDR2 is SYDVKM. Deletions cut 7 bases from V and 8 bases from J, with 20 bases between. The CDR3 DNA reads as TGTGCCAGCATCTCCCCCGGGGAGAAAAGGGAAAAACTGTTTTTT. Its translation is CASISPGEKREKLFF. Using reference TRBV28 and TRBJ1-4 for the parts outside the CDR3, the full variable domain is DVKVTQSSRYLVKRTGEKVFLECVQDMDHENMFWYRQDPGLGLRLIYFSYDVKMKEKGDIPEGYSVSREKKERFSLILESASTNQTSMYLCASISPGEKREKLFFGSGTQLSVL.

The J gene is TRBJ2-7, the V gene TRBV4-2; 10 nucleotides match TRBD1. The CDR3 spans 16 residues. The V gene's germline CDR1 is LGHNA and CDR2 YNFKEQ. The V segment lost 1 base and the J segment 2 bases; nucleotides outside the gene matches: 5. This CDR3 reads CASSQAVDRGTYEQYF. CDR3 coding DNA: TGTGCCAGCAGCCAAGCTGTGGACAGGGGGACCTACGAGCAGTACTTC.

The gene calls are TRBV7-2 and TRBJ1-3; D unclear. This CDR3 has 14 residues. V lost 6 bases and J lost 4, with 13 bases in between. Germline values: CDR1 SGHTA, CDR2 FQGNSA. For the CDR3, the DNA is TGTGCCAGCAGGGAACCAGGCGTGGGAAACACCATATATTTT. Residues: CASREPGVGNTIYF.

The chain uses TRBV6-1 and TRBJ1-5, with TRBD1 matching over 9 bases. Germline V lookup: CDR1 MNHNS, CDR2 SASEGT. V was clipped by 0 bases and J by 0 bases; unmatched bases: 12. This CDR3 is 20 amino acids long. In DNA form, the CDR3 reads TGTGCCAGCAGTGAAGCGGTGGGAACAGGGGGCTGGTATAGCAATCAGCCCCAGCATTTT. Encoded protein: CASSEAVGTGGWYSNQPQHF.

The CDR3 nucleotides are TGTGCCAGTAAGGGGGGGAACAACTATGGCTACACCTTC. Its protein is CASKGGNNYGYTF. The chain recombines TRBV19 with TRBJ1-2, with D perhaps TRBD1 (6 bases). V lost 7 bases to trimming and J lost 2 bases, with 11 bases between them. Germline CDR1 LNHDA, CDR2 SQIVND (reference sequence). This CDR3 spans 13 amino acids. Supplemented by reference TRBV19 and TRBJ1-2, the full variable domain reads DGGITQSPKYLFRKEGQNVTLSCEQNLNHDAMYWYRQDPGQGLRLIYYSQIVNDFQKGDIAEGYSVSREKKESFPLTVTSAQKNPTAFYLCASKGGNNYGYTFGSGTRLTVV.